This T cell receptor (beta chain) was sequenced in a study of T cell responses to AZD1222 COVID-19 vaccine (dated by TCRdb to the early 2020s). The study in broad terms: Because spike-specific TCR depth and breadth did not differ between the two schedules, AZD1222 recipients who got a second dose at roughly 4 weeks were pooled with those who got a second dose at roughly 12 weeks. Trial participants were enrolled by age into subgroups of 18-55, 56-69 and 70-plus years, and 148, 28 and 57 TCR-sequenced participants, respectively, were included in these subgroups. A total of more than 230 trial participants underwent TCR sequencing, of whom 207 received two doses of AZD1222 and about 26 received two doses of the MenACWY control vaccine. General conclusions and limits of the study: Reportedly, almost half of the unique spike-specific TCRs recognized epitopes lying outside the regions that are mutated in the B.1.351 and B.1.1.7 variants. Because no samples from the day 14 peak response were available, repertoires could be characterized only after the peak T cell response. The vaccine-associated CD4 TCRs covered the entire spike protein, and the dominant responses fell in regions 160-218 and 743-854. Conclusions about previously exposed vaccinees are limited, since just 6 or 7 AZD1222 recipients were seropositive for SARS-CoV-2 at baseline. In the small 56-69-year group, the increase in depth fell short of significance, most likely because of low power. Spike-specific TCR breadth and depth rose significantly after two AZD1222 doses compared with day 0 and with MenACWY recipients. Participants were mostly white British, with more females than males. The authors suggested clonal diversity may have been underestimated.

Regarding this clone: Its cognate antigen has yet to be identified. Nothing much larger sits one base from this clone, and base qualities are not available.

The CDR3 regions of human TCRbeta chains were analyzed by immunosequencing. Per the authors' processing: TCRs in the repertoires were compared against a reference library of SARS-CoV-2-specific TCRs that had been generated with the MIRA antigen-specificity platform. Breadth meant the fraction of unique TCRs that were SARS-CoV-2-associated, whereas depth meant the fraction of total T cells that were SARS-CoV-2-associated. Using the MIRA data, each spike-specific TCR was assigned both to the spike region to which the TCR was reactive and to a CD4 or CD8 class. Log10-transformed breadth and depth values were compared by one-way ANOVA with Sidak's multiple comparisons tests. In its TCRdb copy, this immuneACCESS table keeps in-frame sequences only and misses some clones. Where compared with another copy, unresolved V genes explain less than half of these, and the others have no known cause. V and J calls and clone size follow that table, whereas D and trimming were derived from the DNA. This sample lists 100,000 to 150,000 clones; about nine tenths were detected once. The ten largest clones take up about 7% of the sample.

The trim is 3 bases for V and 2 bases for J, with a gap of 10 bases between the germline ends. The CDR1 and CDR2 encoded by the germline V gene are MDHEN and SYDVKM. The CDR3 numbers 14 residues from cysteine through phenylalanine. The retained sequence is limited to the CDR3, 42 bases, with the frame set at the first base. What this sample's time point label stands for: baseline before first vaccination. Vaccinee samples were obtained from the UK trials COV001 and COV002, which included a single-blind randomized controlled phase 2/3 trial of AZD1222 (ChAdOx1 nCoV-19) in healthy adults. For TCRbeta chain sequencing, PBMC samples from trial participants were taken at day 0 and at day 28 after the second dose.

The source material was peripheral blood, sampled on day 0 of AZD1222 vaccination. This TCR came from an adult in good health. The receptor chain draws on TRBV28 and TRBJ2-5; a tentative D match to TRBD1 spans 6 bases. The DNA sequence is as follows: TGTGCCAGCAGTTTTTCCGGGACACAAGAGACCCAGTACTTC. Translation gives CASSFSGTQETQYF. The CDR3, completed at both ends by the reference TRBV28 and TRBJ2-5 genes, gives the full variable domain DVKVTQSSRYLVKRTGEKVFLECVQDMDHENMFWYRQDPGLGLRLIYFSYDVKMKEKGDIPEGYSVSREKKERFSLILESASTNQTSMYLCASSFSGTQETQYFGPGTRLLVL.